The rows below give T cell receptor beta chains drawn from one sample of a study of T cell clones after liver transplantation. Repertoires were generated with immunoSEQ multiplex PCR, while TCRdb's copy carries only in-frame clones and drops some. Of tens of thousands of clones listed, around nine tenths are singletons. The specimen was CD4+ T cells from blood, collected before liver transplant. The receptors originated from a human donor who received a liver transplant. The CDR3 runs from the conserved cysteine through the conserved F or W. The D gene is left open where the match is weak. The size field is filled for only some rows; it gives once, few, many or a size class.

j_gene: TRBJ1-2
d_gene: -
v_gene: TRBV28
abundance: -
CDR3nt: TGTGCCAGCAGTTCGATATATGGCTACACCTTC
CDR3aa: CASSSIYGYTF

j_gene: TRBJ2-7
d_gene: -
v_gene: TRBV2
abundance: -
CDR3nt: TGTGCCAGCAGTCCCCGGGACCCTTTTAACGGGGAGCAGTACTTC
CDR3aa: CASSPRDPFNGEQYF

j_gene: TRBJ2-1
d_gene: -
v_gene: TRBV2
abundance: -
CDR3nt: TGTGCCAGCCAGGGGTTCTTGCAAAGCAATGAGCAGTTCTTC
CDR3aa: CASQGFLQSNEQFF

j_gene: TRBJ1-1
d_gene: -
v_gene: TRBV18
abundance: -
CDR3nt: TGTGCCAGCTCACCACCGAGCCAGAACACTGAAGCTTTCTTT
CDR3aa: CASSPPSQNTEAFF

j_gene: TRBJ2-1
d_gene: TRBD2
v_gene: TRBV18
abundance: -
CDR3nt: TGTGCCAGCTCCCGCCCCAGCGGGGGTTCCTACAATGAGCAGTTCTTC
CDR3aa: CASSRPSGGSYNEQFF

j_gene: TRBJ1-1
d_gene: -
v_gene: TRBV28
abundance: -
CDR3nt: TGTGCCAGCAGTCGAACAGGGTCCGAAGCTTTCTTT
CDR3aa: CASSRTGSEAFF

j_gene: TRBJ2-2
d_gene: TRBD1
v_gene: TRBV7-6
abundance: -
CDR3nt: TGTGCCAGCAGCTTAGAGGCCCTTGACAGGGGGTCGGGGTTTTACGGGGAGCTGTTTTTT
CDR3aa: CASSLEALDRGSGFYGELFF

j_gene: TRBJ1-2
d_gene: TRBD1
v_gene: TRBV27
abundance: -
CDR3nt: TGTGCCAGCAGTCCCAGGGACAGGCTGGGCTATGGCTACACCTTC
CDR3aa: CASSPRDRLGYGYTF

j_gene: TRBJ2-3
d_gene: TRBD2
v_gene: TRBV27
abundance: -
CDR3nt: TGTGCCAGCAGTTTCACGCGACGGGAGGCCACAGATACGCAGTATTTT
CDR3aa: CASSFTRREATDTQYF

j_gene: TRBJ2-5
d_gene: TRBD1
v_gene: TRBV28
abundance: few
CDR3nt: TGTGCCAGCAGCCTCCGACAGGGGGCGTTTAGGGAGACCCAGTACTTC
CDR3aa: CASSLRQGAFRETQYF

j_gene: TRBJ2-7
d_gene: -
v_gene: TRBV7-9
abundance: -
CDR3nt: TGTGCCAGCAGCTTAGGGCGCTCCTCCTACGAGCAGTACTTC
CDR3aa: CASSLGRSSYEQYF

j_gene: TRBJ2-7
d_gene: -
v_gene: TRBV2
abundance: -
CDR3nt: TGTGCCAGCAGTCGGACAGCGACCTACGAGCAGTACTTC
CDR3aa: CASSRTATYEQYF

j_gene: TRBJ2-7
d_gene: -
v_gene: TRBV11-2
abundance: -
CDR3nt: TGTGCCAGCAGCCCGGGACTTGTCCCCTACGAGCAGTACTTC
CDR3aa: CASSPGLVPYEQYF

j_gene: TRBJ2-1
d_gene: -
v_gene: TRBV7-9
abundance: -
CDR3nt: TGTGCCAGCAGCTCGGACTGGCACTACAATGAGCAGTTCTTC
CDR3aa: CASSSDWHYNEQFF

j_gene: TRBJ2-3
d_gene: -
v_gene: TRBV9
abundance: -
CDR3nt: TGTGCCAGCAGCGTAGCGGCATCTAGCACAGATACGCAGTATTTT
CDR3aa: CASSVAASSTDTQYF

j_gene: TRBJ2-2
d_gene: -
v_gene: TRBV9
abundance: -
CDR3nt: TGTGCCAGCAGCGTAGGAGGAGGGGCGGTCGGGGAGCTGTTTTTT
CDR3aa: CASSVGGGAVGELFF

j_gene: TRBJ2-5
d_gene: -
v_gene: TRBV5-6
abundance: -
CDR3nt: TGTGCCAGCAGCTTACAGGGTGGGGAGACCCAGTACTTC
CDR3aa: CASSLQGGETQYF

j_gene: TRBJ2-2
d_gene: -
v_gene: TRBV10-3
abundance: once
CDR3nt: TGTGCCATCAGTGCGGGACTTCGCACCGGGGAGCTGTTTTTT
CDR3aa: CAISAGLRTGELFF

j_gene: TRBJ1-4
d_gene: TRBD1
v_gene: TRBV2
abundance: few
CDR3nt: TGTGCCAGCAGTGGAGGGGGGACAGCAGCCGTAAAACTGTTTTTT
CDR3aa: CASSGGGTAAVKLFF

j_gene: TRBJ1-1
d_gene: -
v_gene: TRBV28
abundance: -
CDR3nt: TGTGCCAGCAGTCCCCCTGGCAGACACACTGAAGCTTTCTTT
CDR3aa: CASSPPGRHTEAFF

j_gene: TRBJ2-5
d_gene: -
v_gene: TRBV11-3
abundance: -
CDR3nt: TGTGCCAGCAGCAACCCCCGGGCTCGCCAAGAGACCCAGTACTTC
CDR3aa: CASSNPRARQETQYF

j_gene: TRBJ2-3
d_gene: TRBD2
v_gene: TRBV5-1
abundance: -
CDR3nt: TGCGCCAGCAGCTTGGTAAAACTAGCGGGAGGTACAGATACGCAGTATTTT
CDR3aa: CASSLVKLAGGTDTQYF

j_gene: TRBJ2-6
d_gene: -
v_gene: TRBV19
abundance: -
CDR3nt: TGTGCCAGTAGTAACAGAGGACTCTCTGGGGCCAACGTCCTGACTTTC
CDR3aa: CASSNRGLSGANVLTF

j_gene: TRBJ2-7
d_gene: -
v_gene: TRBV15
abundance: -
CDR3nt: TGTGCCACCAGCAGAGATCTGGCCTACGAGCAGTACTTC
CDR3aa: CATSRDLAYEQYF

j_gene: TRBJ2-1
d_gene: -
v_gene: TRBV5-1
abundance: -
CDR3nt: TGCGCCAGCAGCTGGCTGGGTGGGACCGGGAATGAGCAGTTCTTC
CDR3aa: CASSWLGGTGNEQFF

j_gene: TRBJ2-7
d_gene: -
v_gene: TRBV13
abundance: -
CDR3nt: TGTGCCAGCAGCTACTACGCCGGGACGCCGGAGAGGGGCGAGCAGTACTTC
CDR3aa: CASSYYAGTPERGEQYF